This TCR beta chain was identified during a study of human T cells and chemical hapten exposure. With V trimmed by 6 bases and J by 1 base, 6 bases remained unmatched. The CDR3 totals 14 residues. Germline lookup yields CDR1 SQVTM and CDR2 ANQGSEA. Indicated time point: pre-sensitization, week 0. Documented treatment: therapeutic diphenylcyclopropenone sensitization with weekly scalp DPC. TCRdb re-called the RACE reads with MiXCR, one entry per CDR3 protein. Seen here are approximately 180,000 distinct CDR3 sequences, roughly 30% observed once, and the top ten hold less than 3.5%. Here the sequenced sample was whole blood, taken in connection with sensitization to the hapten diphenylcyclopropenone (DPC). The clonotype comes from a woman younger than 45 with alopecia areata. Some clones in this sample may be carry-over from other donors' samples. The V call is TRBV29-1, the J call TRBJ2-3; 8 bases fit TRBD2. The DNA of the CDR3 is TGCAGCGTGAAAATAGCGGGGCGCACAGATACGCAGTATTTT. Translation gives CSVKIAGRTDTQYF.